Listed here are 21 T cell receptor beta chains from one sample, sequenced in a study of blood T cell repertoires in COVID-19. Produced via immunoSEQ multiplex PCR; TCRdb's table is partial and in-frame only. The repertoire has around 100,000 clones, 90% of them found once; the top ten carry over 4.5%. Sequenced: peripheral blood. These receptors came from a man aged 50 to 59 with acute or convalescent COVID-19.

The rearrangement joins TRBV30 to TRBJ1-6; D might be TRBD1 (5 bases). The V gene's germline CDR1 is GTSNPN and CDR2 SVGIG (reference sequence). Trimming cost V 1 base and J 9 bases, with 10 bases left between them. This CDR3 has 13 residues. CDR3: CAWSEGGASPLHF. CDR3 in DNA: TGTGCCTGGAGTGAGGGAGGGGCTTCACCCCTCCACTTT.

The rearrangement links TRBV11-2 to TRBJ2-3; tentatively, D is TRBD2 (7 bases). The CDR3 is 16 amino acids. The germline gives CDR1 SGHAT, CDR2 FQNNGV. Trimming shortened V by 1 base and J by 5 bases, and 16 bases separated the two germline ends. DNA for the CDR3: TGTGCCAGCAGCTTAGGAGGGCCAGGGGAGGGAGATACGCAGTATTTT. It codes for CASSLGGPGEGDTQYF.

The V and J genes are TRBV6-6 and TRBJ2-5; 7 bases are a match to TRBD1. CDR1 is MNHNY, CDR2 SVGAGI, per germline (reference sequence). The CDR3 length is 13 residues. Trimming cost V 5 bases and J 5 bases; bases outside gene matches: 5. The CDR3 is CASSRQGFETQYF. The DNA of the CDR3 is TGTGCCAGCAGTAGACAGGGTTTCGAGACCCAGTACTTC.

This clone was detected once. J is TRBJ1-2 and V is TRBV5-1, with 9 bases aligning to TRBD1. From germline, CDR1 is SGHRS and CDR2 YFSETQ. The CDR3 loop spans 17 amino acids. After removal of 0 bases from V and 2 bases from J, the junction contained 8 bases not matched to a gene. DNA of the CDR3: TGCGCCAGCAGCTTGGCCGGAATCGGGACAGGGAACTATGGCTACACCTTC. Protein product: CASSLAGIGTGNYGYTF.

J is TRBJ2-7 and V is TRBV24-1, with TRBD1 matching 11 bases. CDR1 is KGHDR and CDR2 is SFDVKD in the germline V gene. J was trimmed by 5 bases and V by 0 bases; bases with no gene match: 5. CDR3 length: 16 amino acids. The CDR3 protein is CATSDLVDRGLNEQYF. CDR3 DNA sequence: TGTGCCACCAGTGATTTGGTGGACAGGGGGCTGAACGAGCAGTACTTC.

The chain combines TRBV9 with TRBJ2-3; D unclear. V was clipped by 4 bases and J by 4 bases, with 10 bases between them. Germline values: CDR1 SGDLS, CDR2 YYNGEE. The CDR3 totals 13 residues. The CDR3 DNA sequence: TGTGCCAGCAGCTTAGGGCCCGCAGATACGCAGTATTTT. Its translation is CASSLGPADTQYF.

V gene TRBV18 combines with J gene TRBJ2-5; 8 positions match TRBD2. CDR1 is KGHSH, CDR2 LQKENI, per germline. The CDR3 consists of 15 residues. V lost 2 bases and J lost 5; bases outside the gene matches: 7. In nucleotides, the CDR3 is TGTGCCAGCTCACCATACAGCGGGAGCTGGGAGACCCAGTACTTC. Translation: CASSPYSGSWETQYF.

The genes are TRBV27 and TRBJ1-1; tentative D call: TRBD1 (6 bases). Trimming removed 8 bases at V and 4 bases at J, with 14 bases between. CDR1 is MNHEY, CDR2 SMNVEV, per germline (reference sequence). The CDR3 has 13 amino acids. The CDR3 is CASYPTGFTEAFF. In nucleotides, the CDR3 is TGTGCCAGCTACCCAACAGGGTTCACTGAAGCTTTCTTT.

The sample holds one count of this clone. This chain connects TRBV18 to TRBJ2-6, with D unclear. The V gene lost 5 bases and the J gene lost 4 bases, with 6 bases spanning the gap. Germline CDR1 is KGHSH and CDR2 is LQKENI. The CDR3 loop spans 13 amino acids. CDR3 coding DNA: TGTGCCAGCTCAACGCGCGGGGCCAACGTCCTGACTTTC. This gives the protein CASSTRGANVLTF.

The CDR3 region has the DNA TGTGCCACCAGCGGGGGCGGGCTCCCCCCCAGGGGGCAGTACTTC. This encodes CATSGGGLPPRGQYF. The J gene is TRBJ2-7, the V gene TRBV15; tentative D call: TRBD1 (6 bases). The germline V and J ends were trimmed by 5 bases and 9 bases, with 23 bases remaining between them. The germline CDR1 and CDR2 sequences are LNHNV and YYDKDF (reference sequence). The CDR3 contains 15 residues.

The CDR3 loop is CASSRRPSGSSTGANVLTF. The CDR3 region has the DNA TGTGCCAGCAGCCGACGCCCTAGCGGGAGTTCTACTGGGGCCAACGTCCTGACTTTC. This chain connects TRBV2 to TRBJ2-6; 10 nucleotides line up with TRBD2. CDR3 length: 19 residues. Trimming cost V 6 bases and J 2 bases; bases outside gene matches: 13. In germline, CDR1 is SNHLY, CDR2 FYNNEI.

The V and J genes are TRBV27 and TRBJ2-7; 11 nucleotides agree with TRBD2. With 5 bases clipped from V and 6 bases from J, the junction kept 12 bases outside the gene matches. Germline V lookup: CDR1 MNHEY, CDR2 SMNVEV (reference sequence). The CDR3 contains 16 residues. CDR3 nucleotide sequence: TGTGCCAGCAGTCCAGGGATAGCGGGAGGGCCAGGCGAGCAGTACTTC. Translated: CASSPGIAGGPGEQYF.

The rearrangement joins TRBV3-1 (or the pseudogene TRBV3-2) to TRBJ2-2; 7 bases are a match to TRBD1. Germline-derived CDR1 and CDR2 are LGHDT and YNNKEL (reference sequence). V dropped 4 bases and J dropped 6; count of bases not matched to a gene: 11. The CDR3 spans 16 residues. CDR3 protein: CASSPREGQPAGELFF. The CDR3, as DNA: TGTGCCAGCAGCCCAAGAGAGGGACAGCCGGCCGGGGAGCTGTTTTTT.

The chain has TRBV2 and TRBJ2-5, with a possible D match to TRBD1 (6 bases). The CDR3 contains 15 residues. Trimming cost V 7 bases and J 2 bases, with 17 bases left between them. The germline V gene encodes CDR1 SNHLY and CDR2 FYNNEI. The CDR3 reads CASTVGTGRQETQYF. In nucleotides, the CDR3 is TGTGCCAGCACAGTAGGAACAGGGCGGCAAGAGACCCAGTACTTC.

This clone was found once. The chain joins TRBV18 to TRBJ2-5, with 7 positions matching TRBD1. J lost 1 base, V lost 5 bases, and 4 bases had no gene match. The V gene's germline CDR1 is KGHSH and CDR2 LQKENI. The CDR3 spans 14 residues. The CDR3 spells CASSAGTAQETQYF. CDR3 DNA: TGTGCCAGCTCAGCCGGGACAGCCCAAGAGACCCAGTACTTC.

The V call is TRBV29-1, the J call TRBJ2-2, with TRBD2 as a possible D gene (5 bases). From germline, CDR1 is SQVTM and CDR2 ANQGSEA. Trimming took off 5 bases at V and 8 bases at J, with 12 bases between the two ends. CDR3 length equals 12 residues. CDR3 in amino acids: CSVSTSLGELFF. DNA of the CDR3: TGCAGCGTTTCCACTAGTCTTGGGGAGCTGTTTTTT.

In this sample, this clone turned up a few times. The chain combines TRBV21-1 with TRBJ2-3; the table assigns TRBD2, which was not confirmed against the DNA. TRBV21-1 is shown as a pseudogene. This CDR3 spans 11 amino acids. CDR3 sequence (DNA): TGTGCCAGCAATATTACAGATACGCAGTATTTT. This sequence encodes CASNITDTQYF.

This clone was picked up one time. CDR3 nucleotides: TGTGCCAGCAGCCTTCGCCGACAGGGAGGGAACACTGAAGCTTTCTTT. It translates to CASSLRRQGGNTEAFF. This chain links TRBV3-1 (or the pseudogene TRBV3-2) with TRBJ1-1, with 7 bases that match TRBD1. V shed 4 bases, J shed 1 base, and the junction held 9 bases outside the gene matches. The CDR3 has 16 amino acids. Germline values: CDR1 LGHDT, CDR2 YNNKEL (reference sequence).

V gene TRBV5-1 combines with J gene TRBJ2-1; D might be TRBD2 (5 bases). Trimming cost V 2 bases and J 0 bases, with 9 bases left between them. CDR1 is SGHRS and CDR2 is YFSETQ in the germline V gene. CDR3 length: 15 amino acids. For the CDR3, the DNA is TGCGCCAGCAGCTTCACTACTAGCTCCTACAATGAGCAGTTCTTC. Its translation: CASSFTTSSYNEQFF. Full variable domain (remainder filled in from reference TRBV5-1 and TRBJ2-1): KAGVTQTPRYLIKTRGQQVTLSCSPISGHRSVSWYQQTPGQGLQFLFEYFSETQRNKGNFPGRFSGRQFSNSRSEMNVSTLELGDSALYLCASSFTTSSYNEQFFGPGTRLTVL.

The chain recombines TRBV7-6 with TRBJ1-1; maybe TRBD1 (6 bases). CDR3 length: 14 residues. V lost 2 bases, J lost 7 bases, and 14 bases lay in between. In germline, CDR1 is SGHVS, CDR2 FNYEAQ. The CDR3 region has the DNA TGTGCCAGCAGCTTATTTACAGGGCCCAATGAAGCTTTCTTT. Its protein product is CASSLFTGPNEAFF.

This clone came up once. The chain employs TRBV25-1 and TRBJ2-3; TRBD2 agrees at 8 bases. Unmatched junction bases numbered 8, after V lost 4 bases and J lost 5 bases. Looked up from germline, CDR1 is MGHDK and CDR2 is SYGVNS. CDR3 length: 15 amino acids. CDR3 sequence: CASSAGGGAVDTQYF. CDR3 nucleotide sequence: TGTGCCAGCAGTGCCGGGGGGGGCGCGGTAGATACGCAGTATTTT.